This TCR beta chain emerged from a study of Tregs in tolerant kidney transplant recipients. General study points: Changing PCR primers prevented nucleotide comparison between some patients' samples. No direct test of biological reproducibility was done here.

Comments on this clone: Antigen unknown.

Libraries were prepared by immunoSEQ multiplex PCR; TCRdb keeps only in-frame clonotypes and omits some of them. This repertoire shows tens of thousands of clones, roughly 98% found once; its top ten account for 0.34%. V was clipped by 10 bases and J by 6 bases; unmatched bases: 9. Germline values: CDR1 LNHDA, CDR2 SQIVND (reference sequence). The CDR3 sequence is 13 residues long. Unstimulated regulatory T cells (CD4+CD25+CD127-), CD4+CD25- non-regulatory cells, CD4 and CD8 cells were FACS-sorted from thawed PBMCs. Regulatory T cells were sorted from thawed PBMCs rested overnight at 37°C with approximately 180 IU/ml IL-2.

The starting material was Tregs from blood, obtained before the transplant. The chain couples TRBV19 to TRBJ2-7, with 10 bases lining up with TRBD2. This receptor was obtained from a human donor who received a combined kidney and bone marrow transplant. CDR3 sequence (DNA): TGTGCCACTGCTAGCGGGAGAGGTTCCGAGCAGTACTTC. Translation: CATASGRGSEQYF.